Reported below is one T cell receptor beta chain. Its antigen is as yet unknown. The data originate from a study of regulatory and conventional T cells in RAG deficiency. Study-level results: Patient subsets had shorter CDR3s; Omenn Treg-Tconv overlap exceeded 85%. Compared with controls, unique Treg TCR beta sequences dropped about 110-fold in Omenn syndrome and CID/AS. Shannon entropy fell and Simpson indices rose in RAG-deficient patients.

Genomic DNA came from blood conventional CD4+ T cells gated CD25-low CD127-high. CDR3 length: 16 amino acids. The germline V gene encodes CDR1 LNHDA and CDR2 SQIVND (reference sequence). V lost 5 bases, J lost 8 bases, and 24 bases lay in between. Repertoires were generated with immunoSEQ multiplex PCR, while TCRdb's copy carries only in-frame clones and drops some. This sample has more than 40,000 clones, with 90% found just once. The same data also contributed to another study, on regulatory T cells. That source reports: Amplification used 52 TRBV primers and 13 TRBJ primers. Patient repertoires had restricted TRB V-J pairs and skewed V and J usage, most in Tregs.

This receptor was obtained from a human donor in good health. The sequencing sample was made of CD4+ effector T cells sorted from blood. The V gene is TRBV19, the J gene TRBJ1-2; a possible D gene is TRBD1 (5 bases). The CDR3 DNA follows: TGTGCCAGTAGTGATGAAGATGGGACCCCTACTAGGGGCTACACCTTC. Translated: CASSDEDGTPTRGYTF. Looking up the rest from reference TRBV19 and TRBJ1-2 gives the full variable domain: DGGITQSPKYLFRKEGQNVTLSCEQNLNHDAMYWYRQDPGQGLRLIYYSQIVNDFQKGDIAEGYSVSREKKESFPLTVTSAQKNPTAFYLCASSDEDGTPTRGYTFGSGTRLTVV.